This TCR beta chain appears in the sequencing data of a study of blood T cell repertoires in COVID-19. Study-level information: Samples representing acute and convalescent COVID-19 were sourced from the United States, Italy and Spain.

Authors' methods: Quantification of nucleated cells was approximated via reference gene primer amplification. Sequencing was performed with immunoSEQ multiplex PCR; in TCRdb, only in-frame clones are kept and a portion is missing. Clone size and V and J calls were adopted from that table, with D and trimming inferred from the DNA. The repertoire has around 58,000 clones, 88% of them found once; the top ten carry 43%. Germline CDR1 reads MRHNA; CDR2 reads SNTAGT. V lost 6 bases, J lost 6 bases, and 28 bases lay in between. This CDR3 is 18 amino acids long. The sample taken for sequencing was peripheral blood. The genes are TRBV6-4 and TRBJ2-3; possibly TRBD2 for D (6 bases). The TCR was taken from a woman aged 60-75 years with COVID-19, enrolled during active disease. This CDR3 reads CASRLPRGLLFRSDTQYF. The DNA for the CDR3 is TGTGCCAGCAGACTTCCTAGGGGACTCCTCTTTCGGTCGGATACGCAGTATTTT.